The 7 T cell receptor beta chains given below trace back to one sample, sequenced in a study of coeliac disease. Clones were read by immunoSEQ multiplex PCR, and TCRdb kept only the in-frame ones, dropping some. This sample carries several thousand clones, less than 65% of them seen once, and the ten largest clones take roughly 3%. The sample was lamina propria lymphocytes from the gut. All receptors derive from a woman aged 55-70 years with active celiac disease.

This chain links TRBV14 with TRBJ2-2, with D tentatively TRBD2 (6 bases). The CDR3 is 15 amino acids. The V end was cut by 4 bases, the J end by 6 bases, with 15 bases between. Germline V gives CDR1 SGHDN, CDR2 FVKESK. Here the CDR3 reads CASSLPKREAGELFF. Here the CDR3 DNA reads TGTGCCAGCAGCCTCCCGAAGAGGGAGGCCGGGGAGCTGTTTTTT.

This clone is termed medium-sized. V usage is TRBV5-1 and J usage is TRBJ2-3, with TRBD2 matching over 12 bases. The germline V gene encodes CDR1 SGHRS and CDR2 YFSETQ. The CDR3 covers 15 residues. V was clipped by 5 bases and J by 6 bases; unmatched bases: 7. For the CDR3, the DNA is TGCGCCAGCAGAAGACTAGCGGGAGAAGGCGATACGCAGTATTTT. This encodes CASRRLAGEGDTQYF.

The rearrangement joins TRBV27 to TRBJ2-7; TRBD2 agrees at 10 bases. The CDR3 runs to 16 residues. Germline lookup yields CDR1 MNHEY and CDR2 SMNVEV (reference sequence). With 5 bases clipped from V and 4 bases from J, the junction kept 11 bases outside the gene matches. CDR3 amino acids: CASSAPPRTSGYEQYF. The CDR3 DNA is TGTGCCAGCAGTGCCCCTCCCCGGACTAGCGGTTACGAGCAGTACTTC.

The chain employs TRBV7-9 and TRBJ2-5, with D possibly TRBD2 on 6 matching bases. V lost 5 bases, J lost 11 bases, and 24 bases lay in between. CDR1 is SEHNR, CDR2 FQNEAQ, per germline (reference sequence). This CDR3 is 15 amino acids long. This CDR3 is CASSGGSEGQWEQYF. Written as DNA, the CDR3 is TGTGCCAGCAGCGGAGGCTCGGAGGGGCAATGGGAGCAGTACTTC.

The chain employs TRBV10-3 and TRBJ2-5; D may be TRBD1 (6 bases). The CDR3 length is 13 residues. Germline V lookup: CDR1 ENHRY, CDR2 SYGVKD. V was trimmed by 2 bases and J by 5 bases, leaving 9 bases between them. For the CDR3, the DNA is TGTGCCATCAGTGAGACTACAGGGGAGACCCAGTACTTC. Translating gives CAISETTGETQYF.

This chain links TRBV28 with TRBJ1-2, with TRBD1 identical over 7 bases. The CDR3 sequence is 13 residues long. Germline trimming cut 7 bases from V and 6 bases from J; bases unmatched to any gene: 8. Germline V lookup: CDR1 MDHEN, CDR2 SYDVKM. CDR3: CASTLDRVNGYTF. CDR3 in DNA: TGTGCCAGCACCTTAGACAGGGTGAATGGCTACACCTTC.

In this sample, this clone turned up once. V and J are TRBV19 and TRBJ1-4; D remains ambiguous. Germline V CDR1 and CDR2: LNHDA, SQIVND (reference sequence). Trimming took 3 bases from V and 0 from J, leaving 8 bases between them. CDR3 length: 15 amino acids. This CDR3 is CASSIEVATNEKLFF. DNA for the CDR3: TGTGCCAGTAGTATTGAGGTTGCAACTAATGAAAAACTGTTTTTT.